This TCR beta chain is from a study of cytomegalovirus exposure and HLA in healthy donors. Study-level information: From roughly 180 million T cells, an earlier analysis saw under 140 million unique TCR beta sequences.

This clone was seen just once. What it binds is unknown. The primer mix had 60 Vbeta and 13 Jbeta primers. TCRdb's table, derived via immunoSEQ multiplex PCR, lists solely in-frame clones and lacks some. The sample yields roughly 180,000 clones, over 70% seen once. The CDR3 is 16 residues long. Losses at the gene ends were 1 base for V and 1 base for J; bases not matched to a gene: 6. The germline CDR1 and CDR2 sequences are SGHTA and FQGNSA. Findings and limits, study-wide: A classifier reportedly called cytomegalovirus status with high sensitivity and specificity. In an earlier analysis, most TCR beta V segments were productive about 87% or about 30% of the time.

The rearrangement joins TRBV7-2 to TRBJ2-7, with TRBD2 matching 8 bases. The TCR comes from a man between 18 and 29 years old in good health and CMV-seronegative. Material: PBMCs. The CDR3 region is CASSLGSGGVSYEQYF. CDR3 in DNA: TGTGCCAGCAGCTTAGGGAGCGGGGGAGTTTCCTACGAGCAGTACTTC.